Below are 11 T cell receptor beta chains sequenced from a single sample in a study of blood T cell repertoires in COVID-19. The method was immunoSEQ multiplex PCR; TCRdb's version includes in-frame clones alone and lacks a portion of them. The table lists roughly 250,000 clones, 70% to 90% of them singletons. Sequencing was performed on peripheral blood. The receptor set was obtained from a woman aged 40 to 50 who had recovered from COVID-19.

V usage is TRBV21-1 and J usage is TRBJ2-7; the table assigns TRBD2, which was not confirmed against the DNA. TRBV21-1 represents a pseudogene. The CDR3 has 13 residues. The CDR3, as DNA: TGTGCCAGCAGCAAAGACGGCAGGCCCTGGGAGAACGTC. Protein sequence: CASSKDGRPWENV.

CDR3 bases: TGTGCCAGCAGCCAAGATGGGGGCGGGAACACTGAAGCTTTCTTT. It encodes CASSQDGGGNTEAFF. The chain joins TRBV4-2 to TRBJ1-1; tentatively, D is TRBD1 (6 bases). The CDR3 consists of 15 residues. V was pared by 0 bases and J by 1 base, with 9 bases between. From germline, CDR1 is LGHNA and CDR2 YNFKEQ.

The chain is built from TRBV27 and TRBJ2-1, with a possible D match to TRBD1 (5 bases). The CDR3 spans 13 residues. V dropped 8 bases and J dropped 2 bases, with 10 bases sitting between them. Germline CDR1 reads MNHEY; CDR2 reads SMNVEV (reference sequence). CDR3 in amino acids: CASRVGAYNEQFF. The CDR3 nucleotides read TGTGCCAGCCGGGTAGGGGCCTACAATGAGCAGTTCTTC.

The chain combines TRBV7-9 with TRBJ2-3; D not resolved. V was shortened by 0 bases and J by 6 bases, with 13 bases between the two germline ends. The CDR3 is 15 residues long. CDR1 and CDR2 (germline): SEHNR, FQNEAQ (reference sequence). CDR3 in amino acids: CASSLASEPGDTQYF. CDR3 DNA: TGTGCCAGCAGCTTAGCATCCGAACCCGGGGATACGCAGTATTTT. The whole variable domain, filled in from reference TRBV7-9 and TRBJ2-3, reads DTGVSQNPRHKITKRGQNVTFRCDPISEHNRLYWYRQTLGQGPEFLTYFQNEAQLEKSRLLSDRFSAERPKGSFSTLEIQRTEQGDSAMYLCASSLASEPGDTQYFGPGTRLTVL.

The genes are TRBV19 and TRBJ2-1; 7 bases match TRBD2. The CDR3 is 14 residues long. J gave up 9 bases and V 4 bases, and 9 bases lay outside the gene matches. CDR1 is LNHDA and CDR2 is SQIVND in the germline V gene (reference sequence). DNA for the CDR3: TGTGCCAGTAGTACCAAGCGGGGCCCCGGTGAGCAGTTCTTC. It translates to CASSTKRGPGEQFF.

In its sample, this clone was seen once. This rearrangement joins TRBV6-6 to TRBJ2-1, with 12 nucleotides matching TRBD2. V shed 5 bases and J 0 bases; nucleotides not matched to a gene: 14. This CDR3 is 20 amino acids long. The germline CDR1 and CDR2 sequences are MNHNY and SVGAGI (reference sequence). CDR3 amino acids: CASSRMPGLAGQSSYNEQFF. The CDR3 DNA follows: TGTGCCAGCAGTCGCATGCCGGGACTAGCGGGCCAAAGCTCCTACAATGAGCAGTTCTTC.

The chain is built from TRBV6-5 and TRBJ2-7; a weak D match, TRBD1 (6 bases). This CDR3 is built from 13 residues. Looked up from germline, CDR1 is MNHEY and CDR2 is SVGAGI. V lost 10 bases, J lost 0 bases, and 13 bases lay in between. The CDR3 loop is CATADRISYEQYF. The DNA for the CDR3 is TGTGCCACCGCGGACAGAATCTCCTACGAGCAGTACTTC.

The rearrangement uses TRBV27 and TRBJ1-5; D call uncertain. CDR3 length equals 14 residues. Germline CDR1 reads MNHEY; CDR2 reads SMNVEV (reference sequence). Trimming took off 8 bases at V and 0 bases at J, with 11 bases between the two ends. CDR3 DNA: TGTGCCAGCGCCCGGTGGGCTAGCAATCAGCCCCAGCATTTT. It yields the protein CASARWASNQPQHF.

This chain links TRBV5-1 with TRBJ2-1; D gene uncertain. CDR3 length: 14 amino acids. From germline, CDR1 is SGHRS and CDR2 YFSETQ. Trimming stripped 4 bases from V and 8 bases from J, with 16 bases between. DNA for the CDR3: TGCGCCAGCAGCACCTCAGGCCCACCGGATGAGCAGTTCTTC. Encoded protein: CASSTSGPPDEQFF.

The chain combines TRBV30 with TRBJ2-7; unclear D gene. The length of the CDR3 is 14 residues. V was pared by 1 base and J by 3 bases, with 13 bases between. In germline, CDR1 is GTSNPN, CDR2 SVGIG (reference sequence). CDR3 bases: TGTGCCTGGAGTGGCGGAGTGGCCTTCTACGAGCAGTACTTC. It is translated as CAWSGGVAFYEQYF.

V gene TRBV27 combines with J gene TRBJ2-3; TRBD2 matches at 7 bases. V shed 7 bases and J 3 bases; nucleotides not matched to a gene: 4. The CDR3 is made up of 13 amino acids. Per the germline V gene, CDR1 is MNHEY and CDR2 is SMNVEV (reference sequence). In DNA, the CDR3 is TGTGCCAGCACGAATAGCGGGACAGATACGCAGTATTTT. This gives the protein CASTNSGTDTQYF.